This T cell receptor beta chain stems from a study of radiation and T cells in renal cell carcinoma. CDR1 LNHDA and CDR2 SQIVND come from the germline V gene (reference sequence). This CDR3 is built from 14 residues. Trimming removed 4 bases from V and 2 bases from J, with 11 bases in between. Time point here: baseline pretreatment blood. The treatment denotes: 15 Gy SBRT to primary tumor, nephrectomy 4 weeks later. Blood was sampled at baseline, 2 weeks and 4 weeks after SBRT. The patient's renal cell carcinoma had clear cell pathology. The table came from immunoSEQ multiplex PCR; TCRdb's copy has only in-frame clones and leaves some out. The sample consists of 140,000 to 150,000 clones, 88% of them appearing once. Remarks on this clone: Antigen unknown.

Broader study findings: In blood, top tumor clones expanded by 2 weeks, shrinking by 4. Baseline intratumoral clonotype presence is unknown without pretreatment biopsies.

The sequencing used blood, collected from a patient whose treatment included radiotherapy and nephrectomy. The chain links TRBV19 to TRBJ2-5; D is possibly TRBD1 (6 bases). This TCR came from a woman aged 70-85 years with renal cell carcinoma. The CDR3 nucleotides are TGTGCCAGTAGTACCCCTCAGGGGCAAGAGACCCAGTACTTC. Translation gives CASSTPQGQETQYF.